The rows below give T cell receptor beta chains drawn from one sample of a study of T cell responses to AZD1222 COVID-19 vaccine. This table comes from immunoSEQ multiplex PCR, and its TCRdb copy is limited to in-frame clones, with some not included. The repertoire has some 120,000 clones, 85% to 95% of them found once; the top ten carry 1.6%. Sequencing was performed on peripheral blood, taken 28 days after the second AZD1222 dose. The receptor set was obtained from an adult who received the AZD1222 COVID-19 vaccine. Both conserved end residues are part of each CDR3. A row's size may be missing; if present it is once, few, many or a size class.

cdr3_length,clone_size,v_call,cdr3_aa
15,NA,TRBV10-2,CASSEAGSIADTQYF
16,once,TRBV4-1,CASSQVPEGYGNTIYF
14,NA,TRBV18,CASSPGQGMETQYF
13,NA,TRBV12-3/TRBV12-4,CASSPTNNYGYTF
16,NA,TRBV30,CAWSGTSGSTYNEQFF
16,NA,TRBV28,CASSPVLAGGPYEQFF
14,NA,TRBV3-1/TRBV3-2,CASSQDRDPGELFF
15,NA,TRBV3-1/TRBV3-2,CASSQEFGALDEQFF
13,once,TRBV6-6,CASRDGDNQPQHF
15,NA,TRBV5-1,CASSLGSGNQYEQYF
14,few,TRBV5-1,CASSLLAHTGELFF
16,NA,TRBV2,CASSEAGQAGTDTQYF
16,once,TRBV4-1,CASSQFLTNVQDTQYF